This entry concerns a single TCR beta chain. The data belong to a study of cytomegalovirus exposure and HLA in healthy donors. Germline CDR1 and CDR2: MGHRA and YSYEKL. The CDR3 totals 16 residues. V lost 0 bases and J lost 6; bases outside the gene matches: 7. PCR used 60 Vbeta primers and 13 Jbeta primers. Using immunoSEQ multiplex PCR, the repertoire was profiled, and TCRdb retains in-frame clones only, with some absent. The sample carries around 170,000 clones, around 80% recorded once. The rearrangement links TRBV4-1 to TRBJ1-2, with 10 bases matching TRBD1. The source material was PBMCs. The source is a man aged 35-49 years in good health and CMV-seronegative. The CDR3 loop reads CASSQDGGTGVDGYTF. The CDR3 DNA follows: TGCGCCAGCAGCCAAGATGGGGGGACAGGGGTTGATGGCTACACCTTC.